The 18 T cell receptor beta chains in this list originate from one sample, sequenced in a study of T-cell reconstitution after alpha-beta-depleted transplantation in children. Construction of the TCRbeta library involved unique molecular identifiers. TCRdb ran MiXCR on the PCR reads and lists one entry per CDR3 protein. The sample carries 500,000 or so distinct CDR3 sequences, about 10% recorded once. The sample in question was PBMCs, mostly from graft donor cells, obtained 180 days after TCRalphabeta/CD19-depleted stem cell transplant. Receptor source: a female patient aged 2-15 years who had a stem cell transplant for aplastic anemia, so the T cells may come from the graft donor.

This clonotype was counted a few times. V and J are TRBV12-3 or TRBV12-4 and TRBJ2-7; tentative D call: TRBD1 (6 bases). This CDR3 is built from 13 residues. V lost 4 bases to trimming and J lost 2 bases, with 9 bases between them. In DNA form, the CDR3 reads TGTGCCAGCAGTTCTAGGGACACCTACGAGCAGTACGTC. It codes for CASSSRDTYEQYV.

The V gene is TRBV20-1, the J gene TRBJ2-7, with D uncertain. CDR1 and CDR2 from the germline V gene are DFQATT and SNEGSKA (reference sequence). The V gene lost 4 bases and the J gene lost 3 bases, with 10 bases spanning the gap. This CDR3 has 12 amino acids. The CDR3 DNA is TGCAGTGCTATTGGGCACCTCTACGAGCAGTACGTC. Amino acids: CSAIGHLYEQYV.

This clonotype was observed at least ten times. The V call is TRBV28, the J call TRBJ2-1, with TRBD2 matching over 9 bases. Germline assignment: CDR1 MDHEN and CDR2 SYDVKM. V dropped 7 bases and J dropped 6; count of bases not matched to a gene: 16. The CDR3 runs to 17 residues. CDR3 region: CASTRRAGGPSGNEQFF. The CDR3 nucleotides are TGTGCCAGCACCCGTAGGGCGGGAGGGCCTTCAGGCAATGAGCAGTTCTTC.

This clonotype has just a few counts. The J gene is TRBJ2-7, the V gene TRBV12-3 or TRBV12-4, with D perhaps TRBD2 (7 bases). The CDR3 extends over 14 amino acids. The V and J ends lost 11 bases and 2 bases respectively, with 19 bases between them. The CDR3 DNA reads TGTGCCTCAAGCCGGGGGAGGGACACCTACGAGCAGTACTTC. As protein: CASSRGRDTYEQYF.

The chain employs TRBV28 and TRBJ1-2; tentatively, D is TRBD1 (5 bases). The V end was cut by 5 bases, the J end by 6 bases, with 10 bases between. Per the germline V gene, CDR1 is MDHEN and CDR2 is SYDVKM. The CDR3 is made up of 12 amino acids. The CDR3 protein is CASSLGTDGYTF. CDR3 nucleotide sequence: TGTGCCAGCAGTCTAGGGACGGATGGCTACACCTTC.

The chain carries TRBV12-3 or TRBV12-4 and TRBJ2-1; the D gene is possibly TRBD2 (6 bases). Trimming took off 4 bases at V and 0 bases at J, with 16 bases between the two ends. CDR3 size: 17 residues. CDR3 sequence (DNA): TGTGCCAGCAGTTCCTTTGGAGGGAGGAGCTCCTACAATGAGCAGTTCTTC. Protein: CASSSFGGRSSYNEQFF.

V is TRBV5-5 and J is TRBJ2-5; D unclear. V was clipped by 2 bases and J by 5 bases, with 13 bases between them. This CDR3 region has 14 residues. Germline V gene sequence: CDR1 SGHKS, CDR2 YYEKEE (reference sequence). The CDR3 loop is CASSFILALETQYF. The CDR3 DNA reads TGTGCCAGCAGCTTTATATTGGCGTTGGAGACCCAGTACTTC.

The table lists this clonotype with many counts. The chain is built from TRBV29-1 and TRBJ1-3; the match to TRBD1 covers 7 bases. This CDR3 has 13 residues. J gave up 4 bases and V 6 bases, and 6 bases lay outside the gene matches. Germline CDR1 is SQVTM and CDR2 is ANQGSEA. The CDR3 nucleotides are TGCAGCGTCGACCGGGACAGAGGAAACACCATATATTTT. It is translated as CSVDRDRGNTIYF.

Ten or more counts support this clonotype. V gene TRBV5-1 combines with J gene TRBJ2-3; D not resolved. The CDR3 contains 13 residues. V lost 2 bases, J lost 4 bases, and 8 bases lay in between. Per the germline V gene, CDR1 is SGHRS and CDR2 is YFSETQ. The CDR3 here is CASSFIGADTQYF. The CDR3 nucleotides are TGCGCCAGCAGCTTCATTGGGGCAGATACGCAGTATTTT.

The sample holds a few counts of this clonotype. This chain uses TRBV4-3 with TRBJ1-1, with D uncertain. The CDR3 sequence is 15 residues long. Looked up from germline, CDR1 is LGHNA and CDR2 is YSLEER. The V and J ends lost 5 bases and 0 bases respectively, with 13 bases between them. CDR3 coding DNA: TGCGCCAGCAGCACCGCCCGGGTTGTGAACACTGAAGCTTTCTTT. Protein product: CASSTARVVNTEAFF.

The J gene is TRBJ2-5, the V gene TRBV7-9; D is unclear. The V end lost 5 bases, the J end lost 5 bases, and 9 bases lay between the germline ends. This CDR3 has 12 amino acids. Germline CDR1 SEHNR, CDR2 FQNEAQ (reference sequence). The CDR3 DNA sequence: TGTGCCAGCAGCGCCAGGCTGGAGACCCAGTACTTC. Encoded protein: CASSARLETQYF.

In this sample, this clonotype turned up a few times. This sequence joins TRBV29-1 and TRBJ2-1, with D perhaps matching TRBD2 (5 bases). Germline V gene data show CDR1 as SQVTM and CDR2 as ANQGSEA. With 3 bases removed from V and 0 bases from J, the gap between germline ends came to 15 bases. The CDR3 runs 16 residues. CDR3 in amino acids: CSVERVSRSSYNEQFF. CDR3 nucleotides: TGCAGCGTTGAGCGGGTCTCCAGGAGCTCCTACAATGAGCAGTTCTTC.

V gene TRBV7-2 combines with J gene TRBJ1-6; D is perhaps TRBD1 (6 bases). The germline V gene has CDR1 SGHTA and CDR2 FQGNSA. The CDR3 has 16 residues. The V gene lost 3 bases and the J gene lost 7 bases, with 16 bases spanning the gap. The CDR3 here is CASSFLPRGQNSPLHF. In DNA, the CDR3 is TGTGCCAGCAGCTTTCTACCTCGGGGGCAGAATTCACCCCTCCACTTT.

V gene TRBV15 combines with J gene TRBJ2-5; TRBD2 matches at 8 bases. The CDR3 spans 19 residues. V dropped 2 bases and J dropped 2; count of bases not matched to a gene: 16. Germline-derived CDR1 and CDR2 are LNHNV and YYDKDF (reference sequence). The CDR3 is CATSRPGPGLDLQQETQYF. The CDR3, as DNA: TGTGCCACCAGCAGACCAGGGCCGGGACTAGACCTTCAACAAGAGACCCAGTACTTC.

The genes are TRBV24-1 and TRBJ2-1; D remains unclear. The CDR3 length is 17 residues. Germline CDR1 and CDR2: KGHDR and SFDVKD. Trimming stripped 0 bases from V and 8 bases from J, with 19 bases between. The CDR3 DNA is TGTGCCACCAGTGATTTGTTCCCAACTAACGAGGAAGATGAGCAGTTCTTC. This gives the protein CATSDLFPTNEEDEQFF.

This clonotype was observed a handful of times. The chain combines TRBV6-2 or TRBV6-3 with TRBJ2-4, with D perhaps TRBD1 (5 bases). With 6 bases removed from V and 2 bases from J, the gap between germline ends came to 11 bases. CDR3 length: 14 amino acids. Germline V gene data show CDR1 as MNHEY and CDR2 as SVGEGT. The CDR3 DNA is TGTGCCAGCAGCCGTCAGGGTTCCAAAAACATTCAGTACTTC. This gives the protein CASSRQGSKNIQYF.

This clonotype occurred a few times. The CDR3 coding sequence is TGTGCCAGCAGCTTAAGTAGCGTAGCAGATACGCAGTATTTT. Its protein product is CASSLSSVADTQYF. J is TRBJ2-3 and V is TRBV11-2; D may be TRBD2 (5 bases). Germline values: CDR1 SGHAT, CDR2 FQNNGV. The CDR3 is 14 residues long. V shed 2 bases and J shed 4 bases, with 10 bases lying between them.

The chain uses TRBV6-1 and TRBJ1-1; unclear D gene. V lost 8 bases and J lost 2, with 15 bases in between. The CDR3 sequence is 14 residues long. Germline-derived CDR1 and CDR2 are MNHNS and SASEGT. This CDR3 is CASGSPGSNTEAFF. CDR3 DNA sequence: TGTGCCAGCGGATCACCGGGGAGTAACACTGAAGCTTTCTTT.